This T cell receptor (beta chain) is drawn from a study of Graves' ophthalmopathy and Graves' hyperthyroidism (dated by TCRdb to about 2018). For context, the study as a whole: Peripheral blood samples were taken at the time of initial diagnosis, before any treatment was given. The study used signatures of the TCR beta repertoire to tell Graves' ophthalmopathy apart from Graves' hyperthyroidism and to predict which patients would progress to ophthalmopathy. In 6 or 7 hyperthyroidism patients, T-cell repertoires of thyroid tissue and blood were compared. After sampling, hyperthyroidism patients received methimazole starting at 30 mg daily, and ophthalmopathy patients received high-dose intravenous methylprednisolone. To explore V-J signatures that separate ophthalmopathy from hyperthyroidism, a discovery set of around 97 patients was enrolled, consisting of more than 40 with ophthalmopathy and about 60 with stable hyperthyroidism. In total, around 140 blood samples were TCR-sequenced: under 45 ophthalmopathy, roughly 80 hyperthyroidism and some 17 hyperthyroidism-to-ophthalmopathy patients. An independent validation cohort comprised 18 to 20 hyperthyroidism patients and over 15 patients who later progressed from hyperthyroidism to ophthalmopathy.

The ophthalmopathy patients had moderately to severely active disease, with a Clinical Activity Score of 3 or higher, a NOSPECS grade of 4 or higher, and a disease duration of less than 3 months. Patients with other autoimmune diseases, uncontrolled infections, pregnancy or lactation were excluded. Diagnosis relied on clinical symptoms, serum thyroxine, TRAb, thyroid ultrasound and orbital computed tomography. Using Ficoll-Paque density gradient centrifugation, PBMCs were isolated from 10 ml of fresh peripheral blood. Trizol reagent was used to extract the total RNA, and its quality was then checked on an Agilent 2100 Bioanalyzer. For repertoire sequencing, TCR beta CDR3 regions were amplified from RNA transcripts. The first round of RT-PCR was done with HTBI primers and the Qiagen OneStep RT-PCR kit, and was followed by a second round of multiplex PCR, then size selection and purification. The libraries underwent paired-end sequencing with 100 bp reads on an Illumina HiSeq2000. For the original study's pipeline: Reads were processed with SOAPnuke, discarding reads with adapters, uncalled bases, mean Phred below 15, or no exact constant-primer or identifier match. COPE v1.2.5 was used to merge high-quality paired reads. Each unique nucleotide sequence was treated as a clonotype, and MiTCR v1.1 was used to align the clonotypes to the IMGT TRB V, D and J references. The analysis was limited to V-J combinations with a frequency above 0.0001, which together covered 99.2% of the repertoires. For each V-J combination, a TCR clonal expansion and chaos score was defined as F50 clonal expansion divided by the chaos observed in the TCRdist matrix. Welch's t-statistics and random forest were used to reduce features to about a dozen V-J combinations, which were fed into a naive Bayes classifier. Thyroid-blood repertoire similarity was quantified with the Morisita-Horn index. TCRdb reprocessed the public reads (quality trimming at Q25 with fastp, clone calling with MiXCR) and kept in-frame beta chains. Every distinct CDR3 protein forms one entry, paired with its most common genes and DNA. These V and J calls originate from TCRdb's pipeline instead of the authors' own analysis. For this sample the table gives approximately 640,000 distinct CDR3 sequences, of which 35% to 50% were detected only once. More than 2.5% of the sample is taken by the ten largest.

Results the study describes overall, beyond this receptor: Sample size was not predetermined statistically, and investigators were not blinded to group allocation. Ophthalmopathy was separated from stable hyperthyroidism by the 13-signature model with around 88% sensitivity and around 81% specificity in cross-validation and with 80%/75% in the test set. In validation, the model predicted ophthalmopathy progression with about 71% sensitivity and approximately 72% specificity; 12 predicted patients were CT-confirmed with GO in a median of about 6.1 months. Most expanded thyroid clonotypes with a frequency above 0.001 also appeared in blood, which suggests that blood repertoires may reflect the immune response in the thyroid.

Taken from cysteine to phenylalanine, the CDR3 has 14 residues. The kept DNA is CDR3 alone, 42 bases in frame from the first base. For this chain, trimming is 8 bases at the V end and 2 bases at the J end, and the number of junction bases without a gene match is 7. The germline V gene (reference sequence) yields MNHEY for CDR1 and SMNVEV for CDR2. In the case of this clonotype: Its antigen is currently not known. One base away there is no much larger clone; base qualities are not given.

The specimen was peripheral blood. The V and J genes are TRBV27 and TRBJ1-1; 8 bases in the junction line up with TRBD1. The clonotype was recovered from an adult man with Graves' ophthalmopathy. The encoded CDR3 is CASQGTGGNTEAFF. At the DNA level, the sequence is TGTGCCAGCCAAGGAACAGGGGGAAACACTGAAGCTTTCTTT.